The 30 T cell receptor beta chains in this list originate from one sample, sequenced in a study of cytomegalovirus exposure and HLA in healthy donors. Primers included in the PCR were 60 Vbeta and 13 Jbeta primers. The protocol was immunoSEQ multiplex PCR, while the TCRdb copy is restricted to in-frame clones and leaves out a portion. The table includes some 130,000 clones, around three fifths detected once. Sequences were obtained from PBMCs. Source of these receptors: a woman in her forties in good health and CMV-seronegative.

In regard to this clone: Other DNA sequences from this sample encode an identical CDR3 as well. This chain uses TRBV5-1 with TRBJ1-4; no clear D gene. Trimming took 0 bases from V and 3 from J, leaving 6 bases between them. Germline values: CDR1 SGHRS, CDR2 YFSETQ. This CDR3 has 14 residues. The CDR3 nucleotides read TGCGCCAGCAGCTTGGGCAGCGCTAATGAAAAACTGTTTTTT. Protein product: CASSLGSANEKLFF.

V usage is TRBV27 and J usage is TRBJ2-5; TRBD2 matches 13 bases. V lost 5 bases and J lost 1; bases outside the gene matches: 7. CDR3 length equals 17 residues. The germline V gene has CDR1 MNHEY and CDR2 SMNVEV (reference sequence). CDR3 in amino acids: CASSRRTSGGSQETQYF. The DNA of the CDR3 is TGTGCCAGCAGTCGACGGACTAGCGGGGGATCCCAAGAGACCCAGTACTTC.

The J gene is TRBJ2-5, the V gene TRBV18, with TRBD1 identical over 8 bases. After removal of 8 bases from V and 4 bases from J, the junction contained 9 bases not matched to a gene. CDR3 length: 14 residues. Looked up from germline, CDR1 is KGHSH and CDR2 is LQKENI. Here the CDR3 reads CASARQGRRETQYF. Written as DNA, the CDR3 is TGTGCCAGCGCCAGACAGGGGCGGAGAGAGACCCAGTACTTC. Filled out from reference TRBV18 and TRBJ2-5, the complete variable domain reads NAGVMQNPRHLVRRRGQEARLRCSPMKGHSHVYWYRQLPEEGLKFMVYLQKENIIDESGMPKERFSAEFPKEGPSILRIQQVVRGDSAAYFCASARQGRRETQYFGPGTRLLVL.

The V call is TRBV7-9, the J call TRBJ2-1, with D possibly matching TRBD1 (5 bases). Germline V gene sequence: CDR1 SEHNR, CDR2 FQNEAQ (reference sequence). The CDR3 length is 15 residues. V dropped 2 bases and J dropped 9 bases, with 17 bases sitting between them. The CDR3 nucleotides are TGTGCCAGCAGCTTACAGGGTGGGAAAGTTCTTGAGCAGTTCTTC. It is translated as CASSLQGGKVLEQFF.

This chain links TRBV19 with TRBJ1-4, with D tentatively TRBD1 (5 bases). The V gene's germline CDR1 is LNHDA and CDR2 SQIVND (reference sequence). The ends were cut back, 5 bases at V and 0 bases at J, with 10 bases in the middle. The CDR3 is 15 amino acids. Here the CDR3 DNA reads TGTGCCAGTAGTTCTGGGACTGCAACTAATGAAAAACTGTTTTTT. As protein: CASSSGTATNEKLFF.

The CDR3 bases are TGTGCCAGCAGTGAGGAGGTATATGGCTACACCTTC. Translating gives CASSEEVYGYTF. J is TRBJ1-2 and V is TRBV2; D ambiguous. CDR1 SNHLY and CDR2 FYNNEI come from the germline V gene. V lost 3 bases and J 5 bases, leaving 7 bases between the germline ends. The CDR3 is made up of 12 amino acids.

This clone was found a few times. The chain has TRBV11-2 and TRBJ2-3; TRBD2 aligns across 9 bases. The CDR3 totals 14 residues. V shed 3 bases and J 4 bases; nucleotides not matched to a gene: 2. Per germline, CDR1 SGHAT and CDR2 FQNNGV. CDR3 sequence (DNA): TGTGCCAGCAGCTTCGAGCGGGGGGCAGATACGCAGTATTTT. Encoded protein: CASSFERGADTQYF.

The chain combines TRBV18 with TRBJ2-3; D possibly corresponds to TRBD1 (7 bases). The CDR3 consists of 12 residues. V lost 3 bases and J lost 13, with 14 bases in between. CDR1 and CDR2 (germline): KGHSH, LQKENI. The CDR3 DNA follows: TGTGCCAGCTCACCCCCAGGGGGGAATGAGTATTTT. Translation gives CASSPPGGNEYF.

The chain uses TRBV5-1 and TRBJ1-4; no firm D call. Germline V gene lookup returns CDR1 SGHRS and CDR2 YFSETQ. Trimming shortened V by 2 bases and J by 0 bases, and 2 bases separated the two germline ends. The length of the CDR3 is 13 residues. CDR3 in amino acids: CASSFSTNEKLFF. CDR3 DNA: TGCGCCAGCAGCTTCTCAACTAATGAAAAACTGTTTTTT.

Only a few counts were recorded for this clone. The chain carries TRBV5-1 and TRBJ1-3; 9 bases are a match to TRBD1. V gave up 3 bases and J gave up 4 bases; unmatched junction bases: 5. Looked up from germline, CDR1 is SGHRS and CDR2 is YFSETQ. The length of the CDR3 is 15 residues. This CDR3 reads CASSWGQGKGNTIYF. In DNA form, the CDR3 reads TGCGCCAGCAGCTGGGGACAGGGTAAAGGAAACACCATATATTTT.

This chain connects TRBV28 to TRBJ1-5; 10 nucleotides line up with TRBD1. Germline assignment: CDR1 MDHEN and CDR2 SYDVKM. V lost 4 bases to trimming and J lost 3 bases; unmatched junction nucleotides: 12. This CDR3 spans 18 amino acids. The CDR3 DNA follows: TGTGCCAGCAGTTCCCAATTTGGGACAGGGGCCTCCAATCAGCCCCAGCATTTT. It encodes CASSSQFGTGASNQPQHF.

The V gene is TRBV18, the J gene TRBJ2-2; TRBD2 aligns across 7 bases. Germline CDR1 KGHSH, CDR2 LQKENI. Trimming cost V 3 bases and J 4 bases; bases outside gene matches: 2. The CDR3 consists of 14 residues. In DNA, the CDR3 is TGTGCCAGCTCACCCGGCGGGGGCACCGGGGAGCTGTTTTTT. This translates into CASSPGGGTGELFF.

The CDR3 sequence is CASSLFADRRNTEAFF. CDR3 bases: TGTGCCAGCAGCTTATTCGCGGACAGGCGGAACACTGAAGCTTTCTTT. This rearrangement joins TRBV7-8 to TRBJ1-1, with 7 bases that match TRBD1. Germline assignment: CDR1 SGHVS and CDR2 FQNEAQ. The junction had 7 bases not matched to a gene; V was cut back by 2 bases and J by 1 base. The CDR3 runs to 16 residues.

The J gene is TRBJ1-2, the V gene TRBV28, with TRBD1 as a possible D gene (5 bases). Deletions cut 3 bases from V and 4 bases from J, with 12 bases between. This CDR3 is 14 amino acids long. Looked up from germline, CDR1 is MDHEN and CDR2 is SYDVKM. CDR3 sequence: CASSFQRQGYGYTF. The CDR3 DNA is TGTGCCAGCAGTTTTCAACGGCAGGGCTATGGCTACACCTTC.

The CDR3 region has the DNA TGTGCCAGCAGTTTGGGCAGGGTACGCACTGAAGCTTTCTTT. Translating it yields CASSLGRVRTEAFF. The rearrangement links TRBV28 to TRBJ1-1; D is possibly TRBD1 (5 bases). Germline V lookup: CDR1 MDHEN, CDR2 SYDVKM. CDR3 length: 14 amino acids. Trimming took off 3 bases at V and 4 bases at J, with 12 bases between the two ends.

This chain links TRBV7-3 with TRBJ1-1, with D possibly matching TRBD1 (5 bases). V lost 5 bases, J lost 4 bases, and 20 bases lay in between. This CDR3 comprises 16 residues. The germline gives CDR1 SGHTA, CDR2 FQGTGA. CDR3 DNA: TGTGCCAGCAGCCTTAACGGGGGGGACGTTTCCACTGAAGCTTTCTTT. Amino acids: CASSLNGGDVSTEAFF.

V is TRBV10-3 and J is TRBJ1-1; 8 bases are shared with TRBD1. The CDR3 extends over 15 amino acids. V gave up 5 bases and J gave up 1 base; unmatched junction bases: 6. Germline V gene sequence: CDR1 ENHRY, CDR2 SYGVKD. DNA of the CDR3: TGTGCCATCAGTCGACAGGGGAGAGGGAACACTGAAGCTTTCTTT. Residues: CAISRQGRGNTEAFF.

This sequence joins TRBV7-3 and TRBJ1-2; D is perhaps TRBD1 (5 bases). Trimming pared 5 bases from V and 5 bases from J, leaving 12 bases between. The CDR3 contains 13 residues. Germline V gives CDR1 SGHTA, CDR2 FQGTGA. CDR3 region: CASSQGGSYGYTF. CDR3 DNA: TGTGCCAGCAGCCAGGGAGGCTCTTATGGCTACACCTTC.

The chain links TRBV5-1 to TRBJ2-1, with TRBD2 matching 9 bases. The CDR3 loop spans 15 amino acids. CDR1 SGHRS and CDR2 YFSETQ come from the germline V gene. V gave up 1 base and J gave up 6 bases; unmatched junction bases: 5. CDR3: CASSLTAGGPNEQFF. CDR3 coding DNA: TGCGCCAGCAGCTTGACAGCGGGGGGACCCAATGAGCAGTTCTTC.

The rearrangement uses TRBV9 and TRBJ2-5; the match to TRBD1 covers 8 bases. The V and J ends lost 2 bases and 7 bases, in that order; junction bases with no gene match: 4. This CDR3 is 13 amino acids long. Germline V lookup: CDR1 SGDLS, CDR2 YYNGEE. CDR3 nucleotide sequence: TGTGCCAGCAGCGTTGGGACAGGTTCGACCCAGTACTTC. Its protein product is CASSVGTGSTQYF.

This clone was seen only a few times. The chain couples TRBV29-1 to TRBJ2-3; 9 nucleotides line up with TRBD1. The CDR3 is 15 amino acids. Germline V lookup: CDR1 SQVTM, CDR2 ANQGSEA. Trimming took 5 bases from V and 0 from J; bases not matched to a gene: 6. CDR3 sequence: CSVTTGGTSTDTQYF. DNA for the CDR3: TGCAGCGTTACGACAGGGGGAACGAGCACAGATACGCAGTATTTT.

This chain links TRBV5-6 with TRBJ2-7, with D tentatively TRBD1 (6 bases). The CDR3 sequence is 13 residues long. CDR1 and CDR2 from the germline V gene are SGHDT and YYEEEE. V was cut by 2 bases and J by 1 base, with 7 bases left in between. The CDR3 nucleotides are TGTGCCAGCAGCTTCGACAGGTCCTACGAGCAGTACTTC. This codes for CASSFDRSYEQYF.

V and J are TRBV11-2 and TRBJ2-2; 7 nucleotides line up with TRBD2. The ends lost 3 bases at V and 0 bases at J; junction bases unmatched: 4. The CDR3 is 16 amino acids. Germline lookup yields CDR1 SGHAT and CDR2 FQNNGV. The CDR3 coding sequence is TGTGCCAGCAGCTTGGCGCTAGCGGCGAACACCGGGGAGCTGTTTTTT. Translating gives CASSLALAANTGELFF.

In this sample, this clone turned up a few times. The rearrangement joins TRBV9 to TRBJ2-2, with D possibly TRBD2 on 5 matching bases. Germline V gene sequence: CDR1 SGDLS, CDR2 YYNGEE. This CDR3 region has 16 residues. V lost 0 bases, J lost 0 bases, and 9 bases lay in between. CDR3 nucleotides: TGTGCCAGCAGCGTAGGTAGCGAGGCGAACACCGGGGAGCTGTTTTTT. This codes for CASSVGSEANTGELFF.

The CDR3 spells CATQRTSGGADTQYF. The CDR3 DNA is TGTGCCACCCAAAGGACTAGCGGGGGGGCAGATACGCAGTATTTT. The rearrangement uses TRBV10-3 and TRBJ2-3; 15 bases fit TRBD2. Germline CDR1 ENHRY, CDR2 SYGVKD. Losses at the gene ends were 10 bases for V and 4 bases for J; bases not matched to a gene: 6. CDR3 length: 15 residues.

The chain recombines TRBV15 with TRBJ1-6; possibly TRBD1 for D (6 bases). CDR3 size: 12 residues. Germline assignment: CDR1 LNHNV and CDR2 YYDKDF (reference sequence). V was shortened by 0 bases and J by 19 bases, with 13 bases between the two germline ends. CDR3 nucleotides: TGTGCCACCAGCAGAGATAGTACAGGGCGACACTTT. As protein: CATSRDSTGRHF.

J is TRBJ2-7 and V is TRBV30, with 8 positions matching TRBD1. Per germline, CDR1 GTSNPN and CDR2 SVGIG (reference sequence). The CDR3 is made up of 16 amino acids. The J segment lost 3 bases and the V segment lost 2 bases, leaving 12 bases of the junction unmatched. The CDR3 loop is CAWSFGGTGVLYEQYF. DNA of the CDR3: TGTGCCTGGAGTTTTGGGGGGACAGGCGTCCTCTACGAGCAGTACTTC. The full variable domain, rest sourced from reference TRBV30 and TRBJ2-7, is SQTIHQWPATLVQPVGSPLSLECTVEGTSNPNLYWYRQAAGRGLQLLFYSVGIGQISSEVPQNLSASRPQDRQFILSSKKLLLSDSGFYLCAWSFGGTGVLYEQYFGPGTRLTVT.

This chain connects TRBV5-1 to TRBJ2-7; possibly TRBD2 for D (5 bases). The germline CDR1 and CDR2 sequences are SGHRS and YFSETQ. The CDR3 length is 15 residues. V lost 6 bases and J lost 0, with 16 bases in between. CDR3 in amino acids: CASTPLASSSYEQYF. CDR3 coding DNA: TGCGCCAGCACCCCCTTAGCGTCTAGCTCCTACGAGCAGTACTTC.

This clone was detected only once. The V gene is TRBV14, the J gene TRBJ2-1; D perhaps matches TRBD1 (5 bases). The CDR3 has 13 residues. V lost 1 base and J lost 11, with 12 bases in between. Looked up from germline, CDR1 is SGHDN and CDR2 is FVKESK. CDR3 coding DNA: TGTGCCAGCAGCCAAGGCTCTGCAGGGCAGCAGTTCTTC. Translated, it gives CASSQGSAGQQFF.

This chain uses TRBV15 with TRBJ1-1; D is possibly TRBD1 (6 bases). Trimming removed 3 bases from V and 0 bases from J, with 11 bases in between. This CDR3 is built from 15 residues. Germline V CDR1 and CDR2: LNHNV, YYDKDF (reference sequence). The DNA of the CDR3 is TGTGCCACCAGCAGTCCGCAGGGGATGAACACTGAAGCTTTCTTT. Its protein is CATSSPQGMNTEAFF.